These T cell receptor beta chains were read from a single sample in a study of blood T cells in healthy people across ages. MiXCR, run by TCRdb on the 5' RACE reads, gives a single entry per CDR3 protein. The sample records 1.8 million or so distinct CDR3 sequences, 30% to 40% being singletons. Sequenced sample: blood. All receptors come from a human donor in good health. CDR3s leave out the opening cysteine and the closing phenylalanine or tryptophan.

j_gene,v_gene,CDR3aa
TRBJ2-7,TRBV30,AWSIRTGRFTYEQY
TRBJ2-1,TRBV20-1,SAREPTSVDDEQF
TRBJ1-1,TRBV12-3/TRBV12-4,ASSIQGGTSGAF
TRBJ2-7,TRBV28,ASSLETGPSYEQY
TRBJ2-7,TRBV7-2,ASSLRANEGYEQY
TRBJ2-5,TRBV5-4,ASSRGTSGGETQY
TRBJ1-1,TRBV9,ASSGKEGDTEAF
TRBJ2-1,TRBV29-1,SVDRAGVRNEQF
TRBJ2-1,TRBV9,ASSVRAGGGNEQF
TRBJ1-1,TRBV5-1,ASSWAGTGGTEAF
TRBJ2-7,TRBV5-1,ASSYKPRRNSYEQY